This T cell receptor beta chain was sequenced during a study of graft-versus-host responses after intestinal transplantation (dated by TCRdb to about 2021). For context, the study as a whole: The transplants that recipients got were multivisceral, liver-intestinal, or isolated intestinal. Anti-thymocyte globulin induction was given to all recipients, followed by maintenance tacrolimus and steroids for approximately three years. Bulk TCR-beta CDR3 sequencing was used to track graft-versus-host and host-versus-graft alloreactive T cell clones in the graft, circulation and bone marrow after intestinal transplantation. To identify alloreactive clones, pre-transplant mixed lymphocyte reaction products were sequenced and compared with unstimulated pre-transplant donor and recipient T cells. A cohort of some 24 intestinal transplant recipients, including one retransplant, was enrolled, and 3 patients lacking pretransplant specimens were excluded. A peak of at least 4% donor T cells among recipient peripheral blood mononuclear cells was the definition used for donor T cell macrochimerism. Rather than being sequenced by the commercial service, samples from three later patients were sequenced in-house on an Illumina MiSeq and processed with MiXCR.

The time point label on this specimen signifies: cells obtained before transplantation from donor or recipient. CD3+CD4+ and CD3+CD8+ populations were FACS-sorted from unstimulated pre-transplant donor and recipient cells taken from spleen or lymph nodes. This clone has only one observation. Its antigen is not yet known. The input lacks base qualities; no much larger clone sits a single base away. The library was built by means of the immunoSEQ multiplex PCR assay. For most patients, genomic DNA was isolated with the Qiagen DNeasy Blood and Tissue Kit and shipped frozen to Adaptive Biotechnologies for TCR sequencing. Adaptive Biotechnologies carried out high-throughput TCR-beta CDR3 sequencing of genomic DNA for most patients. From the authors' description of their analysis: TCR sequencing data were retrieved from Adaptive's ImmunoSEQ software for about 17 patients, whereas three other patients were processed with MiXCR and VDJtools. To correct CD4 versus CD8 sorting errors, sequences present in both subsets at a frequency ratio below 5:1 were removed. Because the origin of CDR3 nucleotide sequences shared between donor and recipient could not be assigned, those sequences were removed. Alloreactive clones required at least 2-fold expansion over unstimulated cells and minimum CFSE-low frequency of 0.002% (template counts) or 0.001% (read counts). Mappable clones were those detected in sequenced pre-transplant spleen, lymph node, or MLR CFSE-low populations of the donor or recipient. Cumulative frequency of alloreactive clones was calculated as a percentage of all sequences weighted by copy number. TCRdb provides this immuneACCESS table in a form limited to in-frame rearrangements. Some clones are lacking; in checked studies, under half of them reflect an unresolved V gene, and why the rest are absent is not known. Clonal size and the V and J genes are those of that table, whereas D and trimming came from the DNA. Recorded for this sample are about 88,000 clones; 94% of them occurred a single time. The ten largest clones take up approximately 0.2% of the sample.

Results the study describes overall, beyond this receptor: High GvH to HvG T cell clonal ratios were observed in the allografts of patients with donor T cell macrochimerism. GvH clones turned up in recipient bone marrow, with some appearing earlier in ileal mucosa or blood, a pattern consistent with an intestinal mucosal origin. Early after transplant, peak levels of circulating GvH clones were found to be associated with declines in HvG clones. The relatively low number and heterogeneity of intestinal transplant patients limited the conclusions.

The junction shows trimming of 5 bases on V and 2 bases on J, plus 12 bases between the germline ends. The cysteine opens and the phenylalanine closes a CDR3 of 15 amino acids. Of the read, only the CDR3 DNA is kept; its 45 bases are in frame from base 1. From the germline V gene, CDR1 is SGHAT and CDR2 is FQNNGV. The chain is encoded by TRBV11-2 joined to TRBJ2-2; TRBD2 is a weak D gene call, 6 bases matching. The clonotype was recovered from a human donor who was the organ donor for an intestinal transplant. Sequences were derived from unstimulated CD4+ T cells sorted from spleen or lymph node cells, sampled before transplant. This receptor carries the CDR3 CASSIGTDNTGELFF. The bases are TGTGCCAGCAGCATAGGGACTGATAACACCGGGGAGCTGTTTTTT. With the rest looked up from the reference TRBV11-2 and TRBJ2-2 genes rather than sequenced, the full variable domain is EAGVAQSPRYKIIEKRQSVAFWCNPISGHATLYWYQQILGQGPKLLIQFQNNGVVDDSQLPKDRFSAERLKGVDSTLKIQPAKLEDSAVYLCASSIGTDNTGELFFGEGSRLTVL.